These T cell receptor beta chains were read from a single sample in a study of T cell repertoires in cytomegalovirus infection. TCRdb itself ran the reads through MiXCR, one entry per CDR3 protein. The sample records some 100,000 distinct CDR3 sequences, around 28% being singletons. These TCRs' antigens remain unknown. The sample was CD8+ T cells from cultured PBMCs, taken from culture after CMV antigen stimulation. The source is a human donor in good health (CMV status not recorded). Some clones in this sample may be carry-over from other donors' samples. Each CDR3 is given with its conserved first and last residue. D genes are given only for firm matches. Clone size appears in some rows only: once, few, many, or a class for an expanded clone.

J | size | V | D | CDR3 | DNA
TRBJ1-2 | NA | TRBV27 | TRBD1 | CASRPGQGNYGYTF | TGTGCCAGCAGACCGGGACAGGGTAACTATGGCTACACCTTC
TRBJ2-7 | few | TRBV4-1 | NA | CASSQVQGGSYEQYF | TGCGCCAGCAGCCAAGTGCAGGGAGGCTCCTACGAGCAGTACTTC
TRBJ2-2 | few | TRBV20-1 | NA | CSAREGWSGELFF | TGCAGTGCTAGAGAGGGGTGGTCCGGGGAGCTGTTTTTT
TRBJ1-2 | few | TRBV6-4 | NA | CASSDDELARGGYTF | TGTGCCAGCAGTGACGATGAGCTAGCAAGGGGTGGCTACACCTTC
TRBJ2-1 | NA | TRBV20-1 | TRBD2 | CSARVAGGGYEQFF | TGCAGTGCTAGAGTAGCGGGGGGGGGTTATGAGCAGTTCTTC
TRBJ2-1 | NA | TRBV7-9 | TRBD1 | CASSLTGANYNEQFF | TGTGCCAGCAGCTTGACAGGGGCAAATTACAATGAGCAGTTCTTC
TRBJ1-4 | NA | TRBV4-1 | TRBD1 | CASSPRPGQNEKLFF | TGCGCCAGCAGCCCTCGTCCGGGACAGAATGAAAAACTGTTTTTT
TRBJ2-5 | few | TRBV27 | NA | CASISYDRTVQETQYF | TGTGCCAGCATCAGTTATGACCGGACAGTCCAAGAGACCCAGTACTTC
TRBJ1-1 | NA | TRBV13 | NA | CASSLPGVTEAFF | TGTGCCAGCAGCTTACCTGGGGTCACTGAAGCTTTCTTT
TRBJ1-3 | NA | TRBV24-1 | NA | CATSDSQEASGNTIYF | TGTGCCACCAGTGATTCACAGGAAGCCTCTGGAAACACCATATATTTT
TRBJ2-2 | many | TRBV7-2 | NA | CASSSMGGGTGELFF | TGTGCCAGCAGCTCTATGGGGGGCGGAACCGGGGAGCTGTTTTTT
TRBJ1-1 | once | TRBV6-6 | NA | CASSYEYQEAFF | TGTGCCAGCAGTTACGAATACCAAGAAGCTTTCTTT
TRBJ2-5 | once | TRBV18 | TRBD1 | CASSSQGAVETQYF | TGTGCCAGCTCATCTCAGGGGGCAGTGGAGACCCAGTACTTC
TRBJ1-1 | medium-sized | TRBV7-6 | NA | CASSLGQHTEAFF | TGTGCCAGCAGCTTAGGGCAGCACACTGAAGCTTTCTTT
TRBJ1-5 | NA | TRBV11-2 | NA | CASSRGPNQPQHF | TGTGCCAGCAGCCGTGGGCCTAATCAGCCCCAGCATTTT
TRBJ1-5 | few | TRBV20-1 | TRBD1 | CSARRTGYYSNQPQHF | TGCAGTGCTAGGAGGACAGGCTATTATAGCAATCAGCCCCAGCATTTT
TRBJ2-7 | NA | TRBV7-8 | TRBD1 | CASSSSGGPDHYEQYF | TGTGCCAGCAGCTCCTCAGGGGGCCCTGATCATTACGAGCAGTACTTC
TRBJ2-3 | many | TRBV7-9 | TRBD2 | CASSSAGGGPGGEQYF | TGTGCCAGCAGCTCCGCGGGCGGGGGGCCTGGCGGAGAGCAGTATTTT
TRBJ2-5 | few | TRBV2 | NA | CASSDSQAEETQYF | TGTGCCAGCAGTGATTCTCAAGCTGAAGAGACCCAGTACTTC
TRBJ2-1 | few | TRBV5-6 | TRBD1 | CASSAYGTGDVEQFF | TGTGCCAGCAGCGCGTACGGGACAGGGGATGTTGAGCAGTTCTTC
TRBJ1-1 | NA | TRBV7-6 | NA | CASRVGAGNTEAFF | TGTGCCAGCAGGGTCGGGGCAGGGAACACTGAAGCTTTCTTT
TRBJ2-1 | NA | TRBV29-1 | TRBD2 | CSVGGLAGAPKSYNEQFF | TGCAGCGTCGGAGGACTAGCGGGGGCCCCAAAATCCTACAATGAGCAGTTCTTC
TRBJ1-4 | few | TRBV7-8 | NA | CASSLTGRDEKLFF | TGTGCCAGCAGCCTGACAGGTCGGGATGAAAAACTGTTTTTT
TRBJ1-1 | few | TRBV6-5 | TRBD1 | CASSGTGAGTEAFF | TGTGCCAGCAGTGGGACAGGGGCTGGCACTGAAGCTTTCTTT
TRBJ2-1 | many | TRBV3-1 | NA | CASTGSTNEQFF | TGTGCCAGCACCGGAAGTACTAATGAGCAGTTCTTC
TRBJ2-3 | NA | TRBV12-3/TRBV12-4 | NA | CASSPHRDTDTQYF | TGTGCCAGCAGTCCCCATCGGGACACAGATACGCAGTATTTT
TRBJ2-7 | few | TRBV6-1 | TRBD1 | CASSRTGTGTYEQYF | TGTGCCAGCAGTAGAACCGGGACAGGTACCTACGAGCAGTACTTC
TRBJ2-3 | NA | TRBV6-2/TRBV6-3 | TRBD2 | CASSQYGGGGADTQYF | TGTGCCAGCAGCCAATACGGGGGGGGAGGCGCAGATACGCAGTATTTT
TRBJ1-1 | NA | TRBV4-1 | NA | CASSQVILNPEAFF | TGCGCCAGCAGCCAGGTGATTCTAAATCCTGAAGCTTTCTTT
TRBJ1-5 | NA | TRBV6-5 | NA | CASSYSAGGGNQPQHF | TGTGCCAGCAGTTACTCGGCGGGGGGGGGCAATCAGCCCCAGCATTTT
TRBJ2-2 | few | TRBV28 | NA | CASSLQGPLSQINTGELFF | TGTGCCAGCAGTTTACAAGGGCCACTATCACAGATAAACACCGGGGAGCTGTTTTTT
TRBJ2-5 | many | TRBV7-9 | NA | CASSALVSPEGETQYF | TGTGCCAGCAGCGCCCTAGTGTCCCCTGAGGGGGAGACCCAGTACTTC
TRBJ2-3 | few | TRBV11-3 | NA | CASSLPGEDTQYF | TGTGCCAGCAGCCTCCCGGGGGAAGATACGCAGTATTTT
TRBJ1-6 | many | TRBV7-3 | TRBD1 | CASARTGGNSPLHF | TGTGCCAGCGCCCGAACAGGGGGGAATTCACCCCTCCACTTT
TRBJ1-4 | many | TRBV2 | TRBD1 | CASSHPRDRTTTNEKLFF | TGTGCCAGCAGCCACCCCCGGGACAGGACTACAACTAATGAAAAACTGTTTTTT
TRBJ2-2 | NA | TRBV28 | NA | CASSYVLGTGELFF | TGTGCCAGCAGTTACGTACTAGGGACCGGGGAGCTGTTTTTT
TRBJ1-1 | NA | TRBV6-2/TRBV6-3 | NA | CASSFLGDAVNTEAFF | TGTGCCAGCAGTTTTCTTGGGGACGCGGTGAACACTGAAGCTTTCTTT
TRBJ2-7 | many | TRBV7-9 | TRBD1 | CASSSALGQGTYEQYF | TGTGCCAGCAGCTCGGCCCTGGGACAGGGAACCTACGAGCAGTACTTC
TRBJ2-7 | NA | TRBV20-1 | TRBD1 | CSVRDRAGAYEQYF | TGCAGTGTTAGGGACAGGGCCGGCGCCTACGAGCAGTACTTC
TRBJ2-5 | NA | TRBV11-2 | TRBD1 | CASSDPDRGQETQYF | TGTGCCAGCAGCGACCCGGACAGGGGGCAAGAGACCCAGTACTTC
TRBJ1-1 | NA | TRBV2 | NA | CASSVNRAPNTEAFF | TGTGCCAGCAGTGTAAACCGGGCCCCCAACACTGAAGCTTTCTTT
TRBJ2-1 | NA | TRBV24-1 | NA | CATSEVASDNEQFF | TGTGCCACCAGTGAAGTGGCATCTGACAATGAGCAGTTCTTC
TRBJ2-5 | NA | TRBV10-2 | TRBD1 | CASSELTRGHQETQYF | TGCGCCAGCAGTGAGTTGACCAGGGGGCACCAAGAGACCCAGTACTTC
TRBJ2-1 | NA | TRBV6-6 | TRBD2 | CASSSPAGGYNEQFF | TGTGCCAGCAGTTCTCCCGCGGGGGGGTACAATGAGCAGTTCTTC
TRBJ1-2 | few | TRBV20-1 | NA | CSARDRGTHYGYTF | TGCAGTGCTAGAGATCGGGGGACCCACTATGGCTACACCTTC
TRBJ1-6 | few | TRBV20-1 | NA | CSARDPSGPTNSPLHF | TGCAGTGCTAGAGATCCATCCGGACCGACTAATTCACCCCTCCACTTT
TRBJ1-5 | many | TRBV6-2/TRBV6-3 | NA | CASSSLLGRINQPQHF | TGTGCCAGCAGTTCCCTTCTGGGGCGAATTAATCAGCCCCAGCATTTT
TRBJ1-5 | NA | TRBV7-7 | NA | CASSLWDGKPSNQPQHF | TGTGCCAGCAGCTTATGGGACGGAAAACCTAGCAATCAGCCCCAGCATTTT
TRBJ2-3 | few | TRBV9 | NA | CASSPEGYSTDTQYF | TGTGCCAGCAGCCCTGAGGGGTATAGCACAGATACGCAGTATTTT
TRBJ2-3 | NA | TRBV28 | TRBD2 | CASSLFVVAGLTDTQYF | TGTGCCAGCAGTTTATTTGTAGTAGCGGGGCTCACAGATACGCAGTATTTT
TRBJ1-2 | NA | TRBV25-1 | TRBD1 | CASSGQGHETYGYTF | TGTGCCAGCAGTGGACAGGGCCATGAGACATATGGCTACACCTTC
TRBJ2-3 | NA | TRBV7-9 | TRBD2 | CASSLALRLAEERDTQYF | TGTGCCAGCAGCTTAGCCCTCCGACTAGCGGAAGAGAGAGATACGCAGTATTTT